The source of this T cell receptor beta chain is a study of OX40 agonist ivuxolimab in advanced cancers. In the study overall: Every 2 weeks, patients got intravenous ivuxolimab at one of six dose levels (0.01-10 mg/kg). Prior checkpoint blockade (anti-PD-1, anti-PD-L1 or anti-CTLA-4) was permitted; roughly 40% had it. One hepatocellular carcinoma and two cutaneous melanoma patients partially responded.

The CDR3 extends over 15 amino acids. The germline V gene encodes CDR1 MDHEN and CDR2 SYDVKM. The J segment lost 7 bases and the V segment lost 3 bases, leaving 8 bases of the junction unmatched. Points from the study as a whole: Average numbers of expanded clones were greater in CD8+ T cells than in CD4+.

Worth noting for this clone: No antigen is known for it.

Sequencing was performed with immunoSEQ multiplex PCR; in TCRdb, only in-frame clones are kept and a portion is missing. The table lists about 150,000 clones, approximately 94% of them singletons. The material was CD4+ or CD8+ T cells sorted from blood, obtained in a trial of the OX40 agonist ivuxolimab. The sequence came from an adult with an advanced solid tumor such as melanoma, head and neck, liver or kidney cancer. The rearrangement uses TRBV28 and TRBJ2-3; 9 bases map to TRBD2. The CDR3 DNA sequence: TGTGCCAGCAGTTTTGGACTAGCGTTTGGTAATACGCAGTATTTT. Its protein product is CASSFGLAFGNTQYF.